This TCR beta chain was captured by sequencing in a study of blood T cell repertoires in COVID-19. Study-wide background: Acute-phase and convalescent COVID-19 samples originated in the United States, Italy and Spain. The cDNA or gDNA used as material had been derived from T cells, B-cell-depleted T cells, or PBMCs.

As processed by the authors: How many nucleated cells were present was estimated from reference gene primer amplification. Clones were read by immunoSEQ multiplex PCR, and TCRdb kept only the in-frame ones, dropping some. V, J and clone size were drawn from that table, and D and trimming were deduced from the DNA. This sample has 300,000 to 350,000 clones, with around 86% found just once. CDR3 size: 15 residues. Germline CDR1 SGHDN, CDR2 FVKESK. V dropped 1 base and J dropped 0; count of bases not matched to a gene: 1. Assignment of participants to cohorts was predicated upon participant-reported clinical history.

The sequence derives from a woman aged 40-49 years with acute COVID-19. The chain combines TRBV14 with TRBJ2-3, with 7 bases identical to TRBD2. The specimen sequenced was PBMCs or T cells enriched from blood (not recorded which). In DNA form, the CDR3 reads TGTGCCAGCAGCCAAGGGACTAGTAGCACAGATACGCAGTATTTT. Protein: CASSQGTSSTDTQYF.